The 29 T cell receptor beta chains reported below all come from one sample, sequenced in a study of tumor-infiltrating lymphocytes in primary liver carcinoma. Unsorted whole blood supplied the blood RNA, and germline DNA was isolated too. Researchers generated TCR beta cDNA from 500 ng of total RNA, relying on a constant-region primer. The TCR beta library was amplified through three nested multiplex PCR rounds in a modified ARM-PCR procedure. Investigators reported that the first two PCR rounds, at about 9 cycles each, used TRBV1-TRBV30 forward primers with a C-beta reverse primer. TCRdb re-called the multiplex PCR reads through MiXCR, storing one row per CDR3 protein. The table shows under 200,000 distinct CDR3 sequences, with around 60% occurring only once. Specimen: peripheral blood. The receptors originated from a woman aged 55-69 years with primary liver carcinoma and hepatitis B virus infection.

To note about this clonotype: Because the CDR3 is missing its conserved closing phenylalanine or tryptophan, this is likely a read error. The gene calls are TRBV11-2 and TRBJ2-7; tentatively, D is TRBD2 (5 bases). The CDR3 sequence is 15 residues long. Per germline, CDR1 SGHAT and CDR2 FQNNGV. DNA of the CDR3: TGTGCCAGCAGCTTAGTCGTGGGGAGCTCCTGCGAGCAGTACCTC. This sequence encodes CASSLVVGSSCEQYL.

The V gene is TRBV13, the J gene TRBJ2-5; perhaps TRBD2 as D (6 bases). CDR1 and CDR2 (germline): PRHDT, FYEKMQ (reference sequence). V lost 3 bases, J lost 5 bases, and 16 bases lay in between. The CDR3 spans 15 residues. CDR3 in amino acids: CASSFDAGPWETQYF. The CDR3 DNA is TGTGCCAGCAGCTTTGATGCGGGGCCCTGGGAGACCCAGTACTTC.

J is TRBJ2-1 and V is TRBV20-1; 7 nucleotides agree with TRBD2. Germline V gene sequence: CDR1 DFQATT, CDR2 SNEGSKA (reference sequence). V lost 3 bases to trimming and J lost 6 bases; unmatched junction nucleotides: 11. This CDR3 contains 15 residues. In DNA form, the CDR3 reads TGCAGTGCTAGCTGGGACGGGAGGTCGGGCAATGAGCAGTTCTTC. This sequence encodes CSASWDGRSGNEQFF.

This clonotype was picked up one time. A much larger clone sits a single nucleotide away, making a read error possible. The rearrangement joins TRBV6-6 to TRBJ2-5, with D unclear. This CDR3 contains 14 residues. V lost 2 bases and J lost 1, with 8 bases in between. Looked up from germline, CDR1 is MNHNY and CDR2 is SVGAGI (reference sequence). The CDR3 region is CASSYLTTQETQYF. Here the CDR3 DNA reads TGTGCCAGCAGTTACCTAACAACCCAAGAGACCCAGTACTTC.

About this clonotype: Given a much more abundant clone one base away, this may be a read error. The chain links TRBV12-3 or TRBV12-4 to TRBJ1-2; a weak D match, TRBD1 (5 bases). The CDR3 contains 12 residues. V was trimmed by 5 bases and J by 12 bases, leaving 16 bases between them. CDR3 residues: CASSGDSEDNTF. The CDR3 DNA reads as TGTGCCAGCAGTGGGGACTCGGAGGATAACACCTTC.

This clonotype has a handful of counts. A single base separates this from a much larger clone, so it may be a read error. The chain couples TRBV12-3 or TRBV12-4 to TRBJ2-2, with 7 bases matching TRBD2. This CDR3 has 14 residues. V was clipped by 5 bases and J by 4 bases; unmatched bases: 4. The chain's CDR3 is CASSRTRSTGELFF. The CDR3 DNA reads TGTGCCAGCAGTCGGACTAGAAGCACCGGGGAGCTGTTTTTT.

Turning to this clonotype: This may stem from a read error, because a much larger clone lies one nucleotide away. The chain is built from TRBV12-3 or TRBV12-4 and TRBJ2-7; D possibly uses TRBD1 or TRBD2 (5 bases each). There are 13 residues in the CDR3. CDR3 nucleotides: TGTGCCAGCTGTTTAACTTCGGGGACCCAGGTGTACTTC. This sequence encodes CASCLTSGTQVYF.

Points on this clonotype: The CDR3 ends on some other residue instead of the conserved phenylalanine or tryptophan, so this is likely a read error. The chain has TRBV6-6 and TRBJ1-1, with D possibly matching TRBD1 (6 bases). Per germline, CDR1 MNHNY and CDR2 SVGAGI (reference sequence). The CDR3 loop spans 13 amino acids. CDR3 DNA: TGTGCCAGCAACAGGACAGTGAACACTGGAGCTTTCCTT. It codes for CASNRTVNTGAFL.

This clonotype appeared once. Possible read error: a much larger clone is one base away. The V gene is TRBV5-5, the J gene TRBJ2-2, with D unclear. CDR3 length: 12 amino acids. Looked up from germline, CDR1 is SGHKS and CDR2 is YYEKEE (reference sequence). This CDR3 reads CTSSPRQGELFF. The CDR3 DNA is TGTACCAGCAGCCCTAGGCAGGGGGAGCTGTTTTTT.

Worth noting for this clonotype: The conserved phenylalanine or tryptophan normally closing the CDR3 is absent here, so this likely arose from a read error. The limits of the CDR3 on the DNA are not certain, so only TCRdb's listed CDR3 is given. The CDR3 is CAGSQGGGRRYL. The chain joins TRBV4-1 to TRBJ2-4; the table's D call, TRBD2, was not checked against the DNA. The CDR3 totals 12 residues, both ends included. Germline CDR1 is MGHRA and CDR2 is YSYEKL.

Of note for this clonotype: The CDR3 end shows no conserved phenylalanine or tryptophan, and so a read error is likely. The CDR3 protein is CARSFGDRAETQYL. CDR3 DNA sequence: TGTGCCAGGAGCTTCGGAGACAGGGCAGAGACCCAGTACTTA. The chain employs TRBV11-2 and TRBJ2-5, with 7 bases fitting TRBD1. The CDR3 loop spans 14 amino acids. Germline lookup yields CDR1 SGHAT and CDR2 FQNNGV.

A remark on this clonotype: A read error may account for a junction end that differs from germline. V and J are TRBV11-2 and TRBJ2-1; D perhaps matches TRBD1 (6 bases). The V gene's germline CDR1 is SGHAT and CDR2 FQNNGV. The CDR3 length is 16 residues. The CDR3 is CVSSLGEWGPNNEQFF. The CDR3 region has the DNA TGTGTCAGCAGCTTAGGGGAATGGGGGCCTAACAATGAGCAGTTCTTC.

By share of the sample, this clonotype is medium-sized. V and J are TRBV11-3 and TRBJ2-7; TRBD2 agrees at 8 bases. Per the germline V gene, CDR1 is SGHNT and CDR2 is YENEEA. There are 18 residues in the CDR3. Losses at the gene ends were 0 bases for V and 0 bases for J; bases not matched to a gene: 10. The CDR3 nucleotides are TGTGCCAGCAGCTTAGAGAGGGCGGGAGGCCACAGCTCCTACGAGCAGTACTTC. Its protein product is CASSLERAGGHSSYEQYF.

As concerns this clonotype: The junction differs from germline at one of its ends, possibly a read error. The chain uses TRBV11-2 and TRBJ1-5; possibly TRBD1 for D (5 bases). This CDR3 is 14 amino acids long. Germline CDR1 is SGHAT and CDR2 is FQNNGV. The CDR3 DNA reads as TGTACCAGCAGCGCCTCACGGGGGGGTCAGCCCCAGCATTTT. Translating it yields CTSSASRGGQPQHF.

This chain uses TRBV11-2 with TRBJ2-5; 16 bases line up with TRBD2. The CDR3 has 17 amino acids. CDR1 is SGHAT and CDR2 is FQNNGV in the germline V gene. Written as DNA, the CDR3 is TGTGGTAGCAGCTTAGGGACTAGCGGGAGGGAAGTAGAGACCCAGTACTTC. Its protein is CGSSLGTSGREVETQYF.

In regard to this clonotype: Mismatch with germline at one junction end may stem from a read error. The V and J genes are TRBV4-1 and TRBJ2-1, with TRBD2 identical over 9 bases. This CDR3 has 16 amino acids. The germline CDR1 and CDR2 sequences are MGHRA and YSYEKL. The CDR3 DNA reads TGCGCCAGTAGCCAAGGTTGGCTAGCGGGAACCAATGAGCAGTCCTTC. Translation gives CASSQGWLAGTNEQSF.

This clonotype occurred many times. The rearrangement links TRBV7-8 to TRBJ2-3; TRBD2 agrees at 7 bases. The V gene's germline CDR1 is SGHVS and CDR2 FQNEAQ. The CDR3 consists of 16 residues. The trim removed 0 bases at V and 0 bases at J, leaving 3 bases unmatched. The CDR3: CASSLASSGSTDTQYF. The CDR3 nucleotides are TGTGCCAGCAGCTTAGCTTCTAGCGGAAGCACAGATACGCAGTATTTT.

The sample holds a few counts of this clonotype. The chain employs TRBV7-3 and TRBJ2-2; TRBD2 agrees at 14 bases. CDR1 is SGHTA and CDR2 is FQGTGA in the germline V gene. There are 16 residues in the CDR3. Unmatched junction bases numbered 10, after V lost 8 bases and J lost 8 bases. CDR3 in DNA: TGTGCCAGCCCCCATCCGGGACTAGCGGGAGCTGGGGAGCTGTTTTTT. Translating gives CASPHPGLAGAGELFF.

This chain connects TRBV11-2 to TRBJ2-1; 10 bases match TRBD2. From germline, CDR1 is SGHAT and CDR2 FQNNGV. V gave up 5 bases and J gave up 8 bases; unmatched junction bases: 12. The CDR3 covers 16 residues. The CDR3, as DNA: TGTGCCAGCAGCCTACGTAGCGGGAGGACTTCAGATGAGCAGTTCTTC. Its translation is CASSLRSGRTSDEQFF.

This clonotype was seen ten or more times. This chain connects TRBV6-5 to TRBJ1-1; 7 nucleotides match TRBD1. The V and J ends lost 6 bases and 0 bases, in that order; junction bases with no gene match: 1. Per germline, CDR1 MNHEY and CDR2 SVGAGI. The CDR3 covers 13 residues. The DNA for the CDR3 is TGTGCCAGCAGGACAGGGCTGAACACTGAAGCTTTCTTT. Translated: CASRTGLNTEAFF.

About this clonotype: An end of the junction does not agree with germline; a read error may underlie this. This chain joins TRBV11-2 and TRBJ2-1, with 9 bases fitting TRBD2. CDR3 size: 14 residues. Germline V CDR1 and CDR2: SGHAT, FQNNGV. The CDR3 region has the DNA TGTACCAGCAGCTCCCTAGCGGGGTACAATGAGCAGTTCTTC. It yields the protein CTSSSLAGYNEQFF.

Ten or more counts support this clonotype. The V and J genes are TRBV29-1 and TRBJ1-5; D might be TRBD1 (5 bases). This CDR3 comprises 14 residues. Trimming took off 1 base at V and 4 bases at J, with 11 bases between the two ends. Looked up from germline, CDR1 is SQVTM and CDR2 is ANQGSEA. For the CDR3, the DNA is TGCAGCGTTGAAGTTGGGGGTCTGAATCAGCCCCAGCATTTT. Translating it yields CSVEVGGLNQPQHF.

Comments on this clonotype: The junction does not match germline at one end; this may be a read error. The rearrangement joins TRBV5-1 to TRBJ2-1; 9 bases are shared with TRBD2. Germline CDR1 SGHRS, CDR2 YFSETQ. This CDR3 spans 15 amino acids. Here the CDR3 DNA reads TGCGCCGGCAGCCCAGCGGGGGGCGCAGCCGTTGAGCAGTTCTTC. Its translation is CAGSPAGGAAVEQFF.

As regards this clonotype: It may be a read error: a sequence one base away is much more abundant. The chain combines TRBV6-5 with TRBJ1-5, with 7 bases fitting TRBD1. From germline, CDR1 is MNHEY and CDR2 SVGAGI. This CDR3 has 15 residues. CDR3: CGSRPTGTSNQPQHF. DNA of the CDR3: TGTGGCAGCAGGCCGACAGGGACTAGCAATCAGCCCCAGCATTTT.

The chain employs TRBV11-2 and TRBJ2-3; 10 positions agree with TRBD1. J lost 6 bases, V lost 4 bases, and 16 bases had no gene match. Germline CDR1 SGHAT, CDR2 FQNNGV. The CDR3 consists of 18 residues. The CDR3 DNA follows: TGTGCCAGCAGCTCTTCCCCGGGACAGGGGTGTGACTTGGATACGCAGTATTTT. Protein product: CASSSSPGQGCDLDTQYF.

A word on this clonotype: The CDR3 end shows no conserved phenylalanine or tryptophan, and so a read error is likely. The chain carries TRBV11-2 and TRBJ2-2; a possible D gene is TRBD1 (5 bases). Germline V gene data show CDR1 as SGHAT and CDR2 as FQNNGV. Trimming removed 11 bases from V and 5 bases from J, with 21 bases in between. The CDR3 loop spans 15 amino acids. The CDR3 is CADSPPPTRTGELFY. In DNA form, the CDR3 reads TGTGCCGACAGTCCACCCCCGACCAGAACCGGGGAGCTGTTTTAT.

With respect to this clonotype: The conserved phenylalanine or tryptophan normally closing the CDR3 is absent here, so this likely arose from a read error. The DNA is left out, because the CDR3 cannot be placed on it with certainty; the CDR3 is given as TCRdb lists it. CDR3 protein: CASSSFRDSNYGYTL. V and J are TRBV6-6 and TRBJ1-2. Germline CDR1 reads MNHNY; CDR2 reads SVGAGI (reference sequence). A total of 15 residues make up the CDR3, ends included.

This clonotype has only one observation. This is likely a read error, given that the CDR3 carries no conserved phenylalanine or tryptophan at its end. The chain carries TRBV28 and TRBJ2-7, with D possibly being TRBD2 (6 bases). Per the germline V gene, CDR1 is MDHEN and CDR2 is SYDVKM. The CDR3 is made up of 15 amino acids. V was cut by 7 bases and J by 4 bases, with 20 bases left in between. The DNA for the CDR3 is TGTGCCAGCACCCAAGGAGCGGTAGCGGCATACGAGCAGTACTTG. This translates into CASTQGAVAAYEQYL.

This clonotype was seen just once. As DNA, the CDR3 is TGCCTCAGCACCCAACGCCAGGGACAGGGCGCAATTCAGTACTTC. This sequence encodes CLSTQRQGQGAIQYF. This sequence joins TRBV4-1 and TRBJ2-4; TRBD1 matches 9 bases. Looked up from germline, CDR1 is MGHRA and CDR2 is YSYEKL. This CDR3 has 15 residues.